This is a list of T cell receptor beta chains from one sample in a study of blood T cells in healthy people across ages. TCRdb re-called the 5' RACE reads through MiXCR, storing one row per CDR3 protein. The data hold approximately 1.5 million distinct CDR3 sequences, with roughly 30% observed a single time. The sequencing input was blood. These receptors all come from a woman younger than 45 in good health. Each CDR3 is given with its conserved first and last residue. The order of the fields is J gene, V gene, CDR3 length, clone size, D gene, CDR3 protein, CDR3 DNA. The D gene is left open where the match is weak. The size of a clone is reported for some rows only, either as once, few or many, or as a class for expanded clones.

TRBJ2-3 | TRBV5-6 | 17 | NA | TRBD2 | CASSSIRTSAYTDTQYF | TGTGCCAGCAGCTCCATTCGGACTAGCGCTTACACAGATACGCAGTATTTT
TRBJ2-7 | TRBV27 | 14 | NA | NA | CASSSLSHSYEQYF | TGTGCCAGCAGTTCACTTTCTCACAGCTACGAGCAGTACTTC
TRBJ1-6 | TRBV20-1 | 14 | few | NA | CSARSRGDNSPLHF | TGCAGTGCTAGAAGCAGGGGCGATAATTCACCCCTCCACTTT
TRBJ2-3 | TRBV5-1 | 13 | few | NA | CASSLDSSREQYF | TGCGCCAGCAGCTTGGACTCGTCAAGAGAGCAGTATTTT
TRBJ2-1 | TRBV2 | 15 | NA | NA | CTSSEALTGVLEQFF | TGTACCAGCAGTGAAGCGCTTACGGGAGTTTTGGAGCAGTTCTTC
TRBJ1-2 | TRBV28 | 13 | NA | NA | CASRAWGVNGYTF | TGTGCCAGCAGGGCTTGGGGGGTGAATGGCTACACCTTC
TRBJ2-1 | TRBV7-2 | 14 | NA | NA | CASSTGDFIDEQFF | TGTGCCAGCAGCACCGGGGACTTCATCGATGAGCAGTTCTTC
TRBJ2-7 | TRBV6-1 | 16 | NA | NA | CASSEDGGMNAYEQYF | TGTGCCAGCAGTGAAGATGGAGGGATGAACGCCTACGAGCAGTACTTC
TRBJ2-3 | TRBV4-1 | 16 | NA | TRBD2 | CASSPGVAGFTDTQYF | TGCGCCAGCAGCCCCGGGGTAGCGGGTTTCACAGATACGCAGTATTTT
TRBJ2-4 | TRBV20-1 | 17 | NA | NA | CSARGLQLGYIEDIQYF | TGCAGTGCCCGGGGTCTTCAATTAGGCTATATAGAAGACATTCAGTACTTC
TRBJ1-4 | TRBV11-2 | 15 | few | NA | CASSTLRGINEKLFF | TGTGCCAGCAGCACCTTAAGGGGGATTAATGAAAAACTGTTTTTT
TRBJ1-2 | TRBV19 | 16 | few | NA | CASSINGRAVNYGYTF | TGTGCCAGTAGTATAAATGGCAGGGCCGTTAACTATGGCTACACCTTC
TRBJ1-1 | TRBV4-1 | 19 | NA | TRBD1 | CASSQLRTGGRGPGTEAFF | TGCGCCAGCAGCCAACTTAGGACAGGGGGACGGGGGCCTGGCACTGAAGCTTTCTTT
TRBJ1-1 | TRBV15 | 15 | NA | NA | CATSRDIKSGTEAFF | TGTGCCACCAGCCGGGACATTAAGAGCGGCACTGAAGCTTTCTTT
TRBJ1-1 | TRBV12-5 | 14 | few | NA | CASGSPTENTEAFF | TGTGCTAGTGGGTCCCCCACCGAGAACACTGAAGCTTTCTTT